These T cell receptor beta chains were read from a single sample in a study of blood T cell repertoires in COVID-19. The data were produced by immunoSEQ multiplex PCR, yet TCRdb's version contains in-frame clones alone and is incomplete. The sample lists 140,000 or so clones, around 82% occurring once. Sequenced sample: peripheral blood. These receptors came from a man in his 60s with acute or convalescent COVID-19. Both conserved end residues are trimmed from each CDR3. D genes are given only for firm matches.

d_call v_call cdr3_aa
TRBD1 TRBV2 ASKGQGDTGELF
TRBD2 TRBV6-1 ASSEAWGGKTQY
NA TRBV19 ASRLAAASYEQY
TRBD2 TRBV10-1 ASSALAGETQY
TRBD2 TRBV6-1 ASSEAGSSGSAVDTQY
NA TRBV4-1 ASSQDGGEVAEKLF
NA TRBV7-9 ASSLSETVVEQF
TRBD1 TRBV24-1 ATSDGDREQF
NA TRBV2 ASSQRQESNEQY
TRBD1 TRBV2 ASSGSHRGWQPQH
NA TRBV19 ASKGGRADQPQH
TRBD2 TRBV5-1 ASSLTSGTFEQY
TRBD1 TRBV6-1 ASSADRGLDGFGTDTQY
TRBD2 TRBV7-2 ASSFRTSGSHNEQF
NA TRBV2 ASSTTRGNTEAF